The clone carrying this TCR beta chain was counted ten times or more. Its antigen is undetermined. The CDR3 totals 16 residues. V was cut by 1 base and J by 4 bases, with 16 bases left in between. Germline V lookup: CDR1 SGHDN, CDR2 FVKESK. The data were taken from a study of T cell repertoires in cytomegalovirus infection. About the study: TCR beta signatures that were public indicated CMV infection and matching HLA type.

TCRdb redid the calling of the reads with MiXCR, one entry per CDR3 protein. The sample consists of about 490,000 distinct CDR3 sequences, approximately 15% of them appearing once. Study outcomes and limitations: HLA-C-restricted TCR beta clonotypes specific for CMV led the ex vivo response.

This TCR was recovered from a human donor in good health (CMV status not recorded). Some clones in this sample may be carry-over from other donors' samples. The genes are TRBV14 and TRBJ1-2, with a tentative D call TRBD1 (6 bases). The sequenced material came from CD8+ T cells from PBMCs. CDR3 protein: CASSQGLRTVLYGYTF. CDR3 DNA sequence: TGTGCCAGCAGCCAAGGTCTAAGGACAGTTCTCTATGGCTACACCTTC.